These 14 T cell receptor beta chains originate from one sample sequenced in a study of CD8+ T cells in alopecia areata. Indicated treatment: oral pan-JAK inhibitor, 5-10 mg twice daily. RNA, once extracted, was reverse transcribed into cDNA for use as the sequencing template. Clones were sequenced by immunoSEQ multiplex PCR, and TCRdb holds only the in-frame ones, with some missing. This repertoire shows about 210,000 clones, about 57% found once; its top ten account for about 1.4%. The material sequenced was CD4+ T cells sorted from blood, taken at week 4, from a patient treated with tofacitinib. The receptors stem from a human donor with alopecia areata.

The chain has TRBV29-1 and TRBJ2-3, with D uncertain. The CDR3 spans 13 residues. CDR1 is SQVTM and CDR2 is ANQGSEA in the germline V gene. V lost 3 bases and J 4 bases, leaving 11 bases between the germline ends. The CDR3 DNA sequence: TGCAGCGTTGATAGGCAGTTTTCAGATACGCAGTATTTT. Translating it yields CSVDRQFSDTQYF.

The chain's CDR3 is CASSSYTDTQYF. CDR3 DNA sequence: TGTGCCAGCAGCTCGTACACAGATACGCAGTATTTT. J is TRBJ2-3 and V is TRBV7-3, with unresolved D. V lost 4 bases and J lost 2, with 4 bases in between. Germline values: CDR1 SGHTA, CDR2 FQGTGA. The CDR3 contains 12 residues.

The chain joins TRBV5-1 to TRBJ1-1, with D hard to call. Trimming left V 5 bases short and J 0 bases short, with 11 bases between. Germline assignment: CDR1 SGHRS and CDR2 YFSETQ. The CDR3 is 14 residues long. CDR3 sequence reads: CASSLGTVNTEAFF. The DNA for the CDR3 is TGCGCCAGCAGTCTCGGCACTGTGAACACTGAAGCTTTCTTT.

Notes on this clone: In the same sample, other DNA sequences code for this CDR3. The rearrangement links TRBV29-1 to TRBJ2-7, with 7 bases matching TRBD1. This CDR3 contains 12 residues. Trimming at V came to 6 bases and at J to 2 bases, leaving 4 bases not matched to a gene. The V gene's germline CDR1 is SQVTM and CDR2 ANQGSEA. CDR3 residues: CSVRDSPYEQYF. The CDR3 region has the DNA TGCAGCGTCCGGGACAGTCCCTACGAGCAGTACTTC.

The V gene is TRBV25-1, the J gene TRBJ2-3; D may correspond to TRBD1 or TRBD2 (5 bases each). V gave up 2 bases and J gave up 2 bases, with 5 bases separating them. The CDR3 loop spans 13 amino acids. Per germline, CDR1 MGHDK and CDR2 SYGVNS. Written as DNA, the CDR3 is TGTGCCAGCAGTGAAGGGACCACAGATACGCAGTATTTT. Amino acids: CASSEGTTDTQYF.

The CDR3 is CAWSKPPTHVYEQYF. The CDR3 nucleotides read TGTGCCTGGAGCAAACCCCCGACTCATGTCTACGAGCAGTACTTC. The rearrangement joins TRBV30 to TRBJ2-7; D not certain. Trimming took off 3 bases at V and 3 bases at J, with 18 bases between the two ends. Looked up from germline, CDR1 is GTSNPN and CDR2 is SVGIG (reference sequence). The CDR3 length is 15 residues.

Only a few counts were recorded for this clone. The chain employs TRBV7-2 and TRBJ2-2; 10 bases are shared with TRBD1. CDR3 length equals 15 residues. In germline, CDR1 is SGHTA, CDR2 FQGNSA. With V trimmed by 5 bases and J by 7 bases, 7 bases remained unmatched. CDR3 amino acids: CASSGQGVVSGELFF. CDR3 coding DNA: TGTGCCAGCAGCGGACAGGGGGTTGTTAGCGGGGAGCTGTTTTTT.

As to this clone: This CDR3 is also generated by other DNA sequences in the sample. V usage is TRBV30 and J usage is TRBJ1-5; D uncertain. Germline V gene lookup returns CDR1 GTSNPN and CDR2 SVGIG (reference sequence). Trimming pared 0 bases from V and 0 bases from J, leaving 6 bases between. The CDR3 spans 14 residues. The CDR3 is CAWSVLGSNQPQHF. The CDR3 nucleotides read TGTGCCTGGAGTGTACTAGGTAGCAATCAGCCCCAGCATTTT.

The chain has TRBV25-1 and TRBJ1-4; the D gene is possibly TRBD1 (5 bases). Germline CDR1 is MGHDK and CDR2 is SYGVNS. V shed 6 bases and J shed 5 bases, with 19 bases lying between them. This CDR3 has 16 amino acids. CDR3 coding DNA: TGTGCCAGCAGCGCCCCCCCGGGGTGGGACAATGAAAAACTGTTTTTT. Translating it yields CASSAPPGWDNEKLFF.

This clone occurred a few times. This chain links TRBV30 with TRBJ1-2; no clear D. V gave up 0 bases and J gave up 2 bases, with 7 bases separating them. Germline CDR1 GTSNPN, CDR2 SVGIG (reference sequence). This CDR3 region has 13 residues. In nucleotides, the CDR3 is TGTGCCTGGAGTGTACTTGGCAACTATGGCTACACCTTC. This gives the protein CAWSVLGNYGYTF.

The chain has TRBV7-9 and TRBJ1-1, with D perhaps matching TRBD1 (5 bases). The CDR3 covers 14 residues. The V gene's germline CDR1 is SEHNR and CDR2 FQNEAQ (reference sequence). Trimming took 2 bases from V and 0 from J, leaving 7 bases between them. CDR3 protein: CASSLQGLNTEAFF. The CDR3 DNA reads TGTGCCAGCAGCTTACAGGGCCTGAACACTGAAGCTTTCTTT.

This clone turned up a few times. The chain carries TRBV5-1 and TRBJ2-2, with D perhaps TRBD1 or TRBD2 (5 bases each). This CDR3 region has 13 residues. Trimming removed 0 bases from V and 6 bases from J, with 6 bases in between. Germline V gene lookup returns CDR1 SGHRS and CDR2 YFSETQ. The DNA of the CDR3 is TGCGCCAGCAGCTTGGTGGGACCCGGGGAGCTGTTTTTT. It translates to CASSLVGPGELFF.

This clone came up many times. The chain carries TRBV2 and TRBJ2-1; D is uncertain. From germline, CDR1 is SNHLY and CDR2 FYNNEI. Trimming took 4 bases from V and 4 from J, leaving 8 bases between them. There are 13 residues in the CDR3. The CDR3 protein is CASSAESYNEQFF. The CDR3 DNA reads TGTGCCAGCAGTGCTGAATCATACAATGAGCAGTTCTTC.

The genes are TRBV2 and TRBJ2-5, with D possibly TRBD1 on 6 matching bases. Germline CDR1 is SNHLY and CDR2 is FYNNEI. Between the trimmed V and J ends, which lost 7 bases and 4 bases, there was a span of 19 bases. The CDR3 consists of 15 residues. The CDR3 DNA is TGTGCCAGCACTCCGAACGAGGGGGTAGGAGAGACCCAGTACTTC. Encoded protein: CASTPNEGVGETQYF.